One and the same sample provided the 5 T cell receptor beta chains below, sequenced in a study of control samples from healthy donors and cancer patients. Repertoires were generated with immunoSEQ multiplex PCR, while TCRdb's copy carries only in-frame clones and drops some. The table records fewer than 300,000 clones, around 80% of them present only once. Sequenced input: PBMCs. All receptors derive from a woman aged 55-69 years with lung cancer.

The genes are TRBV18 and TRBJ1-1; 8 bases are a match to TRBD1. The CDR3 sequence is 14 residues long. Germline values: CDR1 KGHSH, CDR2 LQKENI. Losses at the gene ends were 3 bases for V and 3 bases for J; bases not matched to a gene: 3. CDR3 loop: CASSPSDRDTEAFF. The CDR3 bases are TGTGCCAGCTCACCGTCGGACAGGGACACTGAAGCTTTCTTT. The full variable domain, completed using reference TRBV18 and TRBJ1-1, is NAGVMQNPRHLVRRRGQEARLRCSPMKGHSHVYWYRQLPEEGLKFMVYLQKENIIDESGMPKERFSAEFPKEGPSILRIQQVVRGDSAAYFCASSPSDRDTEAFFGQGTRLTVV.

This sequence joins TRBV6-5 and TRBJ1-4; no reliable D call. The V end was cut by 7 bases, the J end by 2 bases, with 5 bases between. CDR1 MNHEY and CDR2 SVGAGI come from the germline V gene. The CDR3 covers 12 residues. The CDR3 loop reads CASKYTNEKLFF. CDR3 DNA: TGTGCCAGCAAGTATACTAATGAAAAACTGTTTTTT.

To note about this clone: Germline is not matched at one junction end, which may reflect a read error. This specimen includes other DNA sequences encoding the same CDR3. The chain carries TRBV2 and TRBJ1-2; D is perhaps TRBD1 (5 bases). The V gene's germline CDR1 is SNHLY and CDR2 FYNNEI. This CDR3 contains 13 residues. CDR3 nucleotide sequence: TGTGCCAGCAGGGGGGTAGTTGGCAGTGGCTATACCTTC. This sequence encodes CASRGVVGSGYTF.

This clone was found once. The chain recombines TRBV5-4 with TRBJ2-3; D unresolved. The CDR3 runs to 15 residues. V was cut by 2 bases and J by 5 bases, with 15 bases left in between. Germline loops: CDR1 SGHNT, CDR2 YYREEE (reference sequence). CDR3 in DNA: TGTGCCAGCAGCTTAGGTTACCTAGGCAGAGATACGCAGTATTTT. It codes for CASSLGYLGRDTQYF.

V usage is TRBV5-1 and J usage is TRBJ2-2, with 7 bases identical to TRBD2. Trimming at V came to 0 bases and at J to 4 bases, leaving 6 bases not matched to a gene. CDR3 size: 16 residues. From germline, CDR1 is SGHRS and CDR2 YFSETQ. The CDR3 here is CASSLGAGDSTGELFF. In DNA form, the CDR3 reads TGCGCCAGCAGCTTGGGTGCGGGAGATAGCACCGGGGAGCTGTTTTTT. Looking up the rest from reference TRBV5-1 and TRBJ2-2 gives the full variable domain: KAGVTQTPRYLIKTRGQQVTLSCSPISGHRSVSWYQQTPGQGLQFLFEYFSETQRNKGNFPGRFSGRQFSNSRSEMNVSTLELGDSALYLCASSLGAGDSTGELFFGEGSRLTVL.